Below, one TCR beta chain is given with its context. The sample originates from a study of blood T cell repertoires in COVID-19. Study details: Acute-phase and convalescent COVID-19 samples originated in the United States, Italy and Spain. T cells, B-cell-depleted T cells, or PBMCs provided the cDNA or gDNA that served as material.

In the authors' workflow: Amplifying reference gene primers gave estimates of nucleated cell counts. Libraries were prepared by immunoSEQ multiplex PCR; TCRdb keeps only in-frame clonotypes and omits some of them. The V and J calls and clone size were taken over from that table, and D and trimming were inferred from the DNA. This repertoire shows some 44,000 clones, roughly nine tenths found once; its top ten account for about a tenth. V lost 4 bases to trimming and J lost 6 bases; unmatched junction nucleotides: 7. This CDR3 contains 16 residues. The germline V gene has CDR1 WNHNN and CDR2 SYGVQD (reference sequence).

The rearrangement links TRBV10-1 to TRBJ2-1; 12 positions match TRBD2. The sample taken for sequencing was peripheral blood. The source is a man between 45 and 60 years old with active COVID-19. CDR3 residues: CASSGASGRVPNEQFF. CDR3 sequence (DNA): TGCGCCAGCAGTGGGGCTAGCGGGAGGGTGCCCAATGAGCAGTTCTTC.